Included here is one T cell receptor (beta chain) sequence, with context. This record comes from a study of T-cell reconstitution after alpha-beta-depleted transplantation in children. Unique molecular identifiers were used to barcode this TCRbeta library. TCRdb re-called the PCR reads with MiXCR, one entry per CDR3 protein. The sample lists more than 200,000 distinct CDR3 sequences; more than 15% were seen once. Sequencing was performed on PBMCs, mostly from graft donor cells, taken 360 days after TCRalphabeta/CD19-depleted stem cell transplant. This receptor was taken from a male patient aged 2 to 10 who had a stem cell transplant for acute lymphoblastic leukemia, so the T cells may come from the graft donor.

CDR3 in DNA: TGTGCCAGCAGCTTGCAACAGGCCCTGGCCCATCAGCCCCAGCATTTT. Protein product: CASSLQQALAHQPQHF. The J gene is TRBJ1-5, the V gene TRBV5-7; perhaps TRBD1 as D (5 bases). TRBV5-7 is placed among ORFs of uncertain function. The length of the CDR3 is 16 residues. Trimming stripped 1 base from V and 5 bases from J, with 16 bases between.